The following is a T cell receptor beta chain sequence with its context. Its cognate antigen is unknown. These data are taken from a study of T cell responses to AZD1222 COVID-19 vaccine. Study-level background: The analysis combined second doses at about 4 or about 12 weeks. Whole-study results and caveats: Baseline seropositivity characterized only six AZD1222 recipients.

Only in-frame clones appear in the TCRdb table, and some are missing; sequencing was by immunoSEQ multiplex PCR. The sample includes tens of thousands of clones, more than 80% seen only once; the top ten take around 2%. Germline CDR1 SGHNT, CDR2 YYREEE (reference sequence). The V end lost 4 bases, the J end lost 3 bases, and 14 bases lay between the germline ends. The CDR3 spans 16 residues. The rearrangement joins TRBV5-4 to TRBJ2-6; TRBD1 is a possible D gene (6 bases). Sequenced here: peripheral blood, sampled on day 0 of AZD1222 vaccination. This receptor was obtained from an adult in good health. CDR3 nucleotides: TGTGCCAGCAGCCCATACAGGGTCGGTGGGGCCAACGTCCTGACTTTC. Translated, it gives CASSPYRVGGANVLTF. Variable domain in full (rest from reference TRBV5-4 and TRBJ2-6): ETGVTQSPTHLIKTRGQQVTLRCSSQSGHNTVSWYQQALGQGPQFIFQYYREEENGRGNFPPRFSGLQFPNYSSELNVNALELDDSALYLCASSPYRVGGANVLTFGAGSRLTVL.